This entry is about one T cell receptor (beta chain). Its antigen is still unknown. Compared with germline, one end of the junction differs, possibly owing to a read error. This sample stems from a study of PD-1 blockade in classical Hodgkin lymphoma. About the study: On a schedule of every 2 weeks, patients received nivolumab 3 mg/kg intravenously. General study points: The CD4+ diversity rise by C4D1 was clearest in complete responders.

TCRdb keeps only in-frame clones here, not all; method: immunoSEQ multiplex PCR. The data contain some 15,000 clones, 83% of them singletons. Germline V lookup: CDR1 SEHNR, CDR2 FQNEAQ (reference sequence). The CDR3 runs 16 residues. Brentuximab vedotin exposure varied, and every patient relapsed after autologous stem cell transplantation. This sample comprised peripheral blood mononuclear cells (PBMCs), obtained before the second cycle of nivolumab. V and J are TRBV7-9 and TRBJ2-5, with D hard to call. This sequence originates from a human donor with classical Hodgkin lymphoma. CDR3 coding DNA: TGTGCCAGCAGCGCCAACCGACGGATGCTCCAAGAGCCCCAGTACTTC. Translating it yields CASSANRRMLQEPQYF.